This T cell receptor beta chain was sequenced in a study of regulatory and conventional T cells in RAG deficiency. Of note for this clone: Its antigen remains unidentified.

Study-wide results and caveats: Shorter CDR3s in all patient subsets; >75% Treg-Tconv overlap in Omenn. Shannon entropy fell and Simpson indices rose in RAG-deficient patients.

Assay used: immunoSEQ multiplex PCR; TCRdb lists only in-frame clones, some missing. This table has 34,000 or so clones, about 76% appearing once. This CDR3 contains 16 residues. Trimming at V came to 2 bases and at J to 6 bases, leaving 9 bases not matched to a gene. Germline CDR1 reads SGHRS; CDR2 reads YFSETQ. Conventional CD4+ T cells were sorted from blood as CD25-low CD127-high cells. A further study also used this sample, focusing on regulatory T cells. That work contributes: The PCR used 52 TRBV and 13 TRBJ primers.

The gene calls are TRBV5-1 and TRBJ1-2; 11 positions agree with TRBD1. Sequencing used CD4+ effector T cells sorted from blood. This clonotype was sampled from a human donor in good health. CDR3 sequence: CASSFPWTGGDDGYTF. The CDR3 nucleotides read TGCGCCAGCAGCTTCCCTTGGACAGGGGGCGATGATGGCTACACCTTC.